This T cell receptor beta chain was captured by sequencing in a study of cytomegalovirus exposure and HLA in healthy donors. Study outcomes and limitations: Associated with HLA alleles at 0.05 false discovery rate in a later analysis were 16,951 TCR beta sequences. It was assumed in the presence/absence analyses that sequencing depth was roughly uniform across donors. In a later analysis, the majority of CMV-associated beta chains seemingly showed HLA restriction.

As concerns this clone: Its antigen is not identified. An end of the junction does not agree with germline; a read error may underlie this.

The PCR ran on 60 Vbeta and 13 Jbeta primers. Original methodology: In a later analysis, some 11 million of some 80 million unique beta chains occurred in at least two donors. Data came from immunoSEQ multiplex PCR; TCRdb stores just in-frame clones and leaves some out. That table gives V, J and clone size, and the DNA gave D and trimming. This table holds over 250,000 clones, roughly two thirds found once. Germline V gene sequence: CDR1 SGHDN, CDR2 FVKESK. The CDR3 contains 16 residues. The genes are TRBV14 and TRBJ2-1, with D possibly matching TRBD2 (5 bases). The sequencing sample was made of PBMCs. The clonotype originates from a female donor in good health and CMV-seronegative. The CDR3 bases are TGTGCCACCAGCGTGGCCCGGGGTAGGGATGGAAATGAGCAGTTCTTC. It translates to CATSVARGRDGNEQFF.